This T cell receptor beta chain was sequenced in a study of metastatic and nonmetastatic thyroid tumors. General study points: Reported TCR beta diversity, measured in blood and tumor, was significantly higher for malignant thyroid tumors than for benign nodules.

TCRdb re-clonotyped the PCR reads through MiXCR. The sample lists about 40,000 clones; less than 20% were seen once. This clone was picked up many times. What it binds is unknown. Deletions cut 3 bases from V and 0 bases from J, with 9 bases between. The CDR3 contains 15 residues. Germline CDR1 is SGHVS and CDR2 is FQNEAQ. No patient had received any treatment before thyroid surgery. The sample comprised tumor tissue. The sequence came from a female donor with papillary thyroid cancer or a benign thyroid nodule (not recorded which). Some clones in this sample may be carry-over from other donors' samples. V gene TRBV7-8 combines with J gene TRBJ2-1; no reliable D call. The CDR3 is CASSFRGDSYNEQFF. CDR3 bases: TGTGCCAGCAGCTTTCGCGGAGACTCCTACAATGAGCAGTTCTTC. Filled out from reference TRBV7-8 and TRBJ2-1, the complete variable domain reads GAGVSQSPRYKVAKRGQDVALRCDPISGHVSLFWYQQALGQGPEFLTYFQNEAQLDKSGLPSDRFFAERPEGSVSTLKIQRTQQEDSAVYLCASSFRGDSYNEQFFGPGTRLTVL.